The rows below give T cell receptor beta chains drawn from one sample of a study of technical replicates of blood from several donors. Generated by immunoSEQ multiplex PCR, the TCRdb table keeps only in-frame clones and is missing some. Of over 60,000 clones listed, 89% are singletons. The material sequenced was PBMCs. All receptors derive from a human donor in good health. Some clones in this sample may be carry-over from other donors' samples. CDR3s include the opening cysteine and the closing phenylalanine or tryptophan. The D gene is left open where the match is weak.

d_call j_call cdr3_length v_call cdr3_aa
TRBD1 TRBJ2-7 14 TRBV6-5 CASREGTGKYEQYF
- TRBJ1-6 13 TRBV2 CASSSSGNSPLHF
- TRBJ1-3 14 TRBV6-1 CASSAQGSGNTIYF
- TRBJ1-2 16 TRBV19 CASSITAAETSYGYTF
- TRBJ2-5 14 TRBV19 CASRTDRGQETQYF
- TRBJ1-2 15 TRBV27 CASSLSWVSSGGYTF
TRBD2 TRBJ2-7 16 TRBV5-1 CASSSTSGATSYEQYF
- TRBJ2-7 15 TRBV4-1 CASSQVPRSSYEQYF
TRBD2 TRBJ2-1 17 TRBV4-3 CASSQAFTSGRGDEQFF
TRBD2 TRBJ2-5 16 TRBV4-3 CASSQDFGGSGGLGYF
- TRBJ1-6 17 TRBV4-1 CASSQRGGVNNNSPLHF
TRBD2 TRBJ2-2 17 TRBV4-3 CASSQVLRGGNTGELFF
- TRBJ1-4 14 TRBV30 CAWRRATTNEKLFF
- TRBJ2-7 14 TRBV7-3 CASSPTRDSYEQYF
- TRBJ2-7 13 TRBV30 CAWSEWGAREQYF
- TRBJ2-1 15 TRBV27 CASRQVPPTFGEQFF
TRBD1 TRBJ2-5 15 TRBV5-1 CASSVGTGQQETQYF
- TRBJ2-1 16 TRBV9 CASSETGTTPGGEQFF
- TRBJ1-1 13 TRBV2 CASMIRGDTEAFF
- TRBJ2-2 13 TRBV5-4 CASIGTSTGELFF
TRBD2 TRBJ2-5 16 TRBV7-2 CASSRTSGRGGGTQYF
TRBD2 TRBJ2-1 15 TRBV7-9 CASSQSAGDYNEQFF
- TRBJ2-3 17 TRBV7-3 CASSSDVLRGSTDTQYF
- TRBJ2-7 11 TRBV7-8 CASMASHEQYF
- TRBJ2-3 15 TRBV7-6 CASSGRVGFTDTQYF
- TRBJ2-5 15 TRBV5-4 CASSLGQAIQETQYF
- TRBJ2-7 15 TRBV7-9 CASSFEVGPGGEQYF
- TRBJ2-7 18 TRBV21-1 CASSKLLAWGLAVYEQYF
TRBD1 TRBJ1-6 15 TRBV11-2 CASSLFETGLSPLHF
- TRBJ2-2 16 TRBV5-1 CASSPLRASNTGELFF
TRBD1 TRBJ2-5 16 TRBV7-6 CASSLDSRGLWETQYF
- TRBJ2-7 14 TRBV5-5 CASSLAGTAYEQYF
TRBD1 TRBJ2-7 17 TRBV29-1 CSVATGTGWGVAYEQYF
- TRBJ2-7 13 TRBV2 CASRAGVSYEQYF
TRBD2 TRBJ2-1 15 TRBV5-4 CASTLGRESGNEQFF
- TRBJ2-3 14 TRBV7-2 CASRRGGGHDTQYF
- TRBJ2-2 13 TRBV30 CAWNVGLTGELFF
- TRBJ1-2 13 TRBV6-1 CASSEDTYYGYTF
TRBD1 TRBJ1-2 14 TRBV19 CASRRPTGGSGYTF
TRBD2 TRBJ2-3 18 TRBV11-1 CASSLEGTSGREADTQYF
- TRBJ1-2 19 TRBV5-4 CASSLFSILGLQGRYGYTF
- TRBJ1-6 15 TRBV2 CASFRATGGIVPLHF
- TRBJ2-2 16 TRBV11-2 CASSKLPGANTGELFF
TRBD1 TRBJ1-1 16 TRBV19 CASSIVRQGSDTEAFF
- TRBJ2-7 14 TRBV5-1 CASSLWGGGYEQYF
TRBD1 TRBJ2-7 17 TRBV5-1 CASSPLPGTGKSYEQYF
- TRBJ1-1 16 TRBV30 CAWSPSHQVLTTEAFF
TRBD1 TRBJ1-3 15 TRBV4-3 CASSQETGVGNTIYF
- TRBJ2-1 16 TRBV9 CASSPSLGALGNEQFF
TRBD2 TRBJ2-2 19 TRBV7-3 CASSFRPTSGRANTGELFF